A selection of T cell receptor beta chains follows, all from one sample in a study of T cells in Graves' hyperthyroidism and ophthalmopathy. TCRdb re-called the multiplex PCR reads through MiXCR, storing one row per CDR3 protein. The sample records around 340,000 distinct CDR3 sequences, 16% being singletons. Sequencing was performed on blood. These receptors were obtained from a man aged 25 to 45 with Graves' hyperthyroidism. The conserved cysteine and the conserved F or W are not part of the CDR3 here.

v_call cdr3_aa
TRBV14 ASSQDRQGWSYEQY
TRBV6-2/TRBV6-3 ASSWGPRDTQY
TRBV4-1 ASSQARVWGYTEAF
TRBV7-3 ASSPGQRLYEQY
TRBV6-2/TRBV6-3 ASSYPRDTRADEQF
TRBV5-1 ASSLADLGGRAYTGELF
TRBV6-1 ASSSNRDDKAF
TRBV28 ASSLNGARTEAF
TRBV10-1 ASSEQGDNQPQH
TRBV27 ASSLRPTGVVTYEQY
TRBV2 ASSGWENTEAF
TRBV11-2 ASSKGLREQF
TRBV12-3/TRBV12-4 ASRPTATTEAF
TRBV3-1 ASSQEGGLGF
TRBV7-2 ASSLLAGGRTGELF
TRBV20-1 SARDRAGGAGGYT
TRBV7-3 ASSVAGASGELF
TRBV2 ASGQLYTEAF
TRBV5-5 ASLHGTANTGELF
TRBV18 ASSPQYAGELF
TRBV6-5 ASSYRGRGETQY
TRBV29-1 SVEARYEQY
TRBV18 ASSPPSRNEQF
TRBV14 ASGKKGLGDNEQF
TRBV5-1 ASSLKGVEAF
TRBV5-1 ASSPYLTDTEAF
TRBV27 ASSFRGFGTEAF
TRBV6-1 ASTPGQGRYGYT
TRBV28 ASSPGTDYSNQPQH
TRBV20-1 SASEGAQEQY
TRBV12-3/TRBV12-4 ASSLVGGGETQY
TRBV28 ASSLTGFFSGNTIY
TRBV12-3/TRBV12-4 ASSHRRALGGGEQY
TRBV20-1 SASGVTEGETQY
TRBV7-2 ASSLESGPTEAF
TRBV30 AWSRGQGGAGELF
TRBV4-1 ASSQEAGGVETQY
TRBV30 AWSVGGLGGYT
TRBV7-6 ASSLLPYEQY
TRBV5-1 ASSPPRDEQF
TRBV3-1 ASSQDHAAGGRDEQY